Reported below is one T cell receptor beta chain. The antigen it recognizes is unknown. The record has no base qualities; no much larger clone is one base away. These data come from a study of cytomegalovirus exposure and HLA in healthy donors (dated by TCRdb to the late 2010s). Background on the whole study: The 500 to 800 repertoires of the first cohort and the roughly 110 validation repertoires were produced on the same platform, according to a later analysis. To predict cytomegalovirus infection status, the study brought together high-throughput TCR immunosequencing, statistical association of individual TCRs with disease status, and machine learning. The study aimed to test whether cataloging public T cell receptors could reveal signatures of past pathogen exposure. Besides the first cohort of roughly 660 subjects, a separate validation cohort made up of roughly 120 different subjects was used.

The donors belonged to the validation cohort of about 120 subjects, which was separate from the approximately 680-subject first cohort. The germline V gene yields MNHNS for CDR1 and SASEGT for CDR2. The germline V and J ends show losses of 6 bases and 7 bases respectively, and no gene match explains 8 bases of the junction. The CDR3 spans 13 residues, from the cysteine through the phenylalanine. Only the CDR3 portion is preserved as DNA: 39 bases, with reading frame beginning at the first base. The research as a whole found: While some public TCRs were present in many individuals, most TCR sequences turned up only very rarely across donors. The classifier was reported to diagnose cytomegalovirus status with high specificity and sensitivity in both the original cohort and the validation cohort. The validation cohort had no HLA typing available for a later analysis, so co-occurrence within that cohort was assessed over all 110 or so repertoires. In a later analysis, TCRs clustered in the first cohort were found to also tend to co-occur in the 130 or so validation repertoires, with approximately 94% of cluster scores above 0. In vitro tests confirmed that a few of the cytomegalovirus-associated TCR beta chains recognize cytomegalovirus antigens. The study gave a list of about 160 TCR beta chains associated with cytomegalovirus. The authors suggested that the approach could potentially be generalized to other disease states and immunological phenotypes.

Libraries were built with the immunoSEQ multiplex PCR assay. In the source study's methods: A statistical classification framework was built to diagnose cytomegalovirus status from the catalog of TCR beta chain sequences. The immuneACCESS repertoire file appears here via TCRdb, limited to in-frame rearrangements. These files lack a portion of the clones; in checked studies, under half of the deficit traces to unresolved V genes, and the cause of the others is not known. V and J calls and clone size come straight from that table; D and trimming were deduced from the DNA. The sample contains about 120,000 clones, more than 70% of them found a single time. The ten top clones hold 2% to 2.5% of the sample.

Sequences were obtained from PBMCs. The TCR originated in a woman in her twenties or thirties in good health and CMV-seronegative. The chain couples TRBV6-1 to TRBJ1-2, and TRBD1 aligns with 7 junction nucleotides. Here is the DNA: TGTGCCAGCAGACAGGGGCGCCCTTCTGGCTACACCTTC. This is translated as CASRQGRPSGYTF.